The present entry profiles one T cell receptor beta chain with its context. These data belong to a study of blood T cell repertoires in COVID-19. This CDR3 has 16 residues. Trimming took 0 bases from V and 2 from J, leaving 13 bases between them. The V gene's germline CDR1 is SGHNT and CDR2 YYREEE (reference sequence). In assigning cohorts, the study relied on participant-reported clinical history. Recovered status in Cohort 3 required two negative PCRs, clearance, or symptom resolution. In the original workflow: By means of reference gene primer amplification, nucleated cell counts were estimated. Assay used: immunoSEQ multiplex PCR; TCRdb lists only in-frame clones, some missing. V and J calls and clone size follow that table, whereas D and trimming were derived from the DNA. The sample records about 320,000 clones, about 89% being singletons.

Sequencing was performed on PBMCs or T cells enriched from blood (not recorded which). This chain uses TRBV5-4 with TRBJ2-3, with D perhaps TRBD1 (6 bases). The sequence was collected from a man aged 55 to 69 who had recovered from COVID-19. CDR3 protein: CASSLGPGTFTDTQYF. The CDR3 coding sequence is TGTGCCAGCAGCTTGGGTCCGGGGACATTCACAGATACGCAGTATTTT.